Shown below are 6 T cell receptor beta chains from a single sample sequenced in a study of OX40 agonist ivuxolimab in advanced cancers. This table comes from immunoSEQ multiplex PCR, and its TCRdb copy is limited to in-frame clones, with some not included. This sample has 48,000 or so clones, with more than 80% found just once. Sequenced material: CD4+ or CD8+ T cells sorted from blood, taken in a trial of the OX40 agonist ivuxolimab. These receptors all come from an adult with an advanced solid tumor such as melanoma, head and neck, liver or kidney cancer.

The V and J genes are TRBV19 and TRBJ1-5; the D gene is possibly TRBD1 (5 bases). The length of the CDR3 is 16 residues. Looked up from germline, CDR1 is LNHDA and CDR2 is SQIVND (reference sequence). The V and J ends lost 1 base and 4 bases respectively, with 14 bases between them. CDR3 region: CASSIVGGQGNQPQHF. DNA of the CDR3: TGTGCCAGTAGTATAGTGGGTGGGCAGGGAAATCAGCCCCAGCATTTT.

This clone was seen a single time. This sequence joins TRBV6-5 and TRBJ2-1; D may be TRBD2 (7 bases). Germline V gene data show CDR1 as MNHEY and CDR2 as SVGAGI. This CDR3 is built from 16 residues. Trimming shortened V by 3 bases and J by 5 bases, and 17 bases separated the two germline ends. CDR3 in DNA: TGTGCCAGCAGTTATAAGGGGAGGGGGGGGAACAATGAGCAGTTCTTC. This codes for CASSYKGRGGNNEQFF.

The chain carries TRBV9 and TRBJ2-3; the match to TRBD2 covers 10 bases. V shed 0 bases and J 3 bases; nucleotides not matched to a gene: 10. The CDR3 loop spans 18 amino acids. Per the germline V gene, CDR1 is SGDLS and CDR2 is YYNGEE. Written as DNA, the CDR3 is TGTGCCAGCAGCGTAGGGAGCGGGGGGGCTGTGGGGACAGATACGCAGTATTTT. Amino acid sequence: CASSVGSGGAVGTDTQYF.

The J gene is TRBJ1-2, the V gene TRBV7-2, with D possibly matching TRBD1 (6 bases). Germline values: CDR1 SGHTA, CDR2 FQGNSA. The ends were cut back, 3 bases at V and 4 bases at J, with 15 bases in the middle. The CDR3 sequence is 15 residues long. CDR3 sequence reads: CASSLDSGQPYGYTF. CDR3 nucleotides: TGTGCCAGCAGCTTGGATTCCGGACAGCCCTATGGCTACACCTTC.

The chain recombines TRBV7-2 with TRBJ2-7; TRBD1 agrees at 7 bases. CDR3 length: 14 amino acids. Trimming at V came to 0 bases and at J to 2 bases, leaving 1 base not matched to a gene. CDR1 is SGHTA and CDR2 is FQGNSA in the germline V gene. The CDR3 here is CASSLAGQPYEQYF. The CDR3, as DNA: TGTGCCAGCAGCTTAGCGGGACAGCCCTACGAGCAGTACTTC.

The rearrangement links TRBV4-3 to TRBJ2-3; either TRBD1 or TRBD2 may fit D (5 bases each). Germline V lookup: CDR1 LGHNA, CDR2 YSLEER. The CDR3 is made up of 15 amino acids. V lost 0 bases and J 1 base, leaving 8 bases between the germline ends. CDR3 region: CASSQDTGRTDTQYF. The CDR3, as DNA: TGCGCCAGCAGCCAAGATACGGGGCGCACAGATACGCAGTATTTT.